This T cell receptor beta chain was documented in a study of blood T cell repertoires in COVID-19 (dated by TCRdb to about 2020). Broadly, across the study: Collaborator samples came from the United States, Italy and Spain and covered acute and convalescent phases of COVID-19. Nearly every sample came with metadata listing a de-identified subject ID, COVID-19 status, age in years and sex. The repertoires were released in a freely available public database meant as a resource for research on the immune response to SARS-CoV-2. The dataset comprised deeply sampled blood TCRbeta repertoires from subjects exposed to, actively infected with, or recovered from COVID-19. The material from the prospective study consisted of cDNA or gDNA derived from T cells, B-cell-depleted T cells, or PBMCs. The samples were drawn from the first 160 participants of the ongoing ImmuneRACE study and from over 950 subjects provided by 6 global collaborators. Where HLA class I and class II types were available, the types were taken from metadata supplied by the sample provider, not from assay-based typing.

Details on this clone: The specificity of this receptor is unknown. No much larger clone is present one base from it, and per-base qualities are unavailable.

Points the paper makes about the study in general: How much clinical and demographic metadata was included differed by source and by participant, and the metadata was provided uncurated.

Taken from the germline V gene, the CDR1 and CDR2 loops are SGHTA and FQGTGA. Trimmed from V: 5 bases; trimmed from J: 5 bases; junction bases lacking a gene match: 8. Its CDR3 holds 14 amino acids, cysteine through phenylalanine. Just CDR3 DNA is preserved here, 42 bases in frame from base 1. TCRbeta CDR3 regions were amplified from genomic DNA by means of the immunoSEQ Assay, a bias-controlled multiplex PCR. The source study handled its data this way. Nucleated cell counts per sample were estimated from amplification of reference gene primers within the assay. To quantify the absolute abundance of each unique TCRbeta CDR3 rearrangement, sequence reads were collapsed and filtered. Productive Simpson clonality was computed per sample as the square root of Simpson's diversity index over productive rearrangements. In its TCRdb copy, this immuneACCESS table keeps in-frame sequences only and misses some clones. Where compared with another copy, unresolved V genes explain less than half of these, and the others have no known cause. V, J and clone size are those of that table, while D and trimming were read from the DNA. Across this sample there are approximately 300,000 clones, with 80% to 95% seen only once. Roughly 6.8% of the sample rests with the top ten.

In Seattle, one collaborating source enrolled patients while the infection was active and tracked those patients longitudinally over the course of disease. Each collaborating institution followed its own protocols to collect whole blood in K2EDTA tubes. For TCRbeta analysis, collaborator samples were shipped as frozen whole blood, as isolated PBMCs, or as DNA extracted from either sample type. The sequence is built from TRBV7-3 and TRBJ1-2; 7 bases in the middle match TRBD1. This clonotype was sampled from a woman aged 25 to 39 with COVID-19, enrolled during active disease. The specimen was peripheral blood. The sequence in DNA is TGTGCCAGCAGCCCCCAAGCAGGGGGGTATGGCTACACCTTC. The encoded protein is CASSPQAGGYGYTF.